The rows below give T cell receptor beta chains drawn from one sample of a study of blood T cells in healthy people across ages. TCRdb analysed the 5' RACE reads with MiXCR anew, one entry per CDR3 protein. The table has 500,000 to 700,000 distinct CDR3 sequences, less than 35% seen once; the top ten hold around a sixth. Sequenced sample: blood. These receptors were obtained from a woman of 80 years or more in good health. CDR3s include the opening cysteine and the closing phenylalanine or tryptophan. A D gene is named only where the DNA matches it firmly. Clone size is shown for a subset of rows, as once, few, many or a class of expanded clone.

>.|.|TRBJ1-4|14|TRBV7-2
CASGHRGSGEKLFF
TGTGCCAGCGGCCATAGGGGGTCGGGCGAAAAACTGTTTTTT
>.|.|TRBJ1-2|14|TRBV11-2
CASSSNQGVYGYTF
TGTGCCAGCAGCTCAAACCAGGGTGTCTATGGCTACACCTTC
>TRBD2|.|TRBJ2-3|19|TRBV6-1
CASSESPGLAGGRTDTQYF
TGTGCCAGCAGTGAATCCCCGGGGCTAGCGGGGGGCCGCACAGATACGCAGTATTTT
>.|few|TRBJ2-7|12|TRBV6-6
CASSPGPHEQYF
TGTGCCAGCAGCCCGGGACCCCACGAGCAGTACTTC
>TRBD1|.|TRBJ1-1|13|TRBV24-1
CATSDFKQGEAFF
TGTGCCACCAGTGACTTTAAACAGGGGGAAGCTTTCTTT
>.|.|TRBJ2-5|13|TRBV7-7
CASSVVGAETQYF
TGTGCTAGCAGCGTAGTAGGGGCAGAGACCCAGTACTTC
>.|.|TRBJ2-3|13|TRBV4-1
CASRSGRADTQYF
TGCGCCAGCAGATCGGGACGGGCAGATACGCAGTATTTT
>TRBD1|many|TRBJ1-2|14|TRBV7-2
CASSRTGGIYGYTF
TGTGCCAGCAGCCGGACAGGGGGGATCTATGGCTACACCTTC
>TRBD2|many|TRBJ2-5|19|TRBV6-5
CASSYRGLDRLAGGETQYF
TGTGCCAGCAGTTACAGGGGACTTGATAGACTAGCGGGGGGAGAGACCCAGTACTTC
>TRBD2|.|TRBJ2-7|14|TRBV7-3
CASSQTGTSYEQYF
TGTGCCAGCAGCCAAACCGGGACTAGCTACGAGCAGTACTTC
>.|many|TRBJ2-7|13|TRBV9
CASSVEPGYEQYF
TGTGCCAGCAGCGTAGAGCCAGGGTACGAGCAGTACTTC